These 24 T cell receptor beta chains came from one sample sequenced in a study of shared T cell receptors in the human thymus. The data were produced by immunoSEQ multiplex PCR, yet TCRdb's version contains in-frame clones alone and is incomplete. The data contain 650,000 to 950,000 clones, approximately 83% of them singletons. These data also formed part of another study, on human thymus T cells.

Input material: thymocytes. Every receptor here comes from a girl under three years old with a congenital heart defect.

The table lists this clone with a count of one. The chain couples TRBV2 to TRBJ1-4; maybe TRBD1 (6 bases). Germline V gene lookup returns CDR1 SNHLY and CDR2 FYNNEI. The length of the CDR3 is 19 residues. V lost 5 bases to trimming and J lost 10 bases, with 32 bases between them. This chain's CDR3 is CASSTHPGALGNSPGKLFF. CDR3 in DNA: TGTGCCAGCAGTACACACCCAGGGGCGTTGGGAAATTCGCCGGGAAAACTGTTTTTT.

V gene TRBV5-1 combines with J gene TRBJ2-7; 7 positions agree with TRBD1. The V and J ends lost 1 base and 1 base, in that order; junction bases with no gene match: 5. CDR1 is SGHRS and CDR2 is YFSETQ in the germline V gene. This CDR3 region has 15 residues. The CDR3 nucleotides read TGCGCCAGCAGCTTGTTGGGGACAGCATCCTACGAGCAGTACTTC. Translation gives CASSLLGTASYEQYF.

The genes are TRBV5-1 and TRBJ2-3; D gene ambiguous. This CDR3 contains 15 residues. Trimming stripped 0 bases from V and 0 bases from J, with 8 bases between. CDR1 is SGHRS and CDR2 is YFSETQ in the germline V gene. The CDR3 DNA reads as TGCGCCAGCAGCTTGGGGCCCTCCAGCACAGATACGCAGTATTTT. Amino acid sequence: CASSLGPSSTDTQYF.

The V gene is TRBV7-2, the J gene TRBJ1-1, with D perhaps TRBD1 (6 bases). V was clipped by 3 bases and J by 1 base, with 12 bases between them. The CDR3 length is 15 residues. Germline CDR1 reads SGHTA; CDR2 reads FQGNSA. The CDR3 sequence is CASSLQGHPNTEAFF. The CDR3 DNA is TGTGCCAGCAGCTTGCAGGGGCATCCGAACACTGAAGCTTTCTTT. Full variable domain (outside the CDR3, taken from reference TRBV7-2 and TRBJ1-1): GAGVSQSPSNKVTEKGKDVELRCDPISGHTALYWYRQSLGQGLEFLIYFQGNSAPDKSGLPSDRFSAERTGGSVSTLTIQRTQQEDSAVYLCASSLQGHPNTEAFFGQGTRLTVV.

The V call is TRBV9, the J call TRBJ2-7; 7 nucleotides match TRBD2. The CDR3 consists of 16 residues. CDR1 and CDR2 (germline): SGDLS, YYNGEE. The J segment lost 7 bases and the V segment lost 4 bases, leaving 17 bases of the junction unmatched. CDR3 coding DNA: TGTGCCAGCAGCCCAAGACTCTTGGGGGGGTGGCAAGAGCAGTACTTC. Its protein is CASSPRLLGGWQEQYF.

The rearrangement uses TRBV6-6 and TRBJ1-6; D is possibly TRBD1 (6 bases). This CDR3 has 16 residues. Germline CDR1 reads MNHNY; CDR2 reads SVGAGI (reference sequence). V gave up 4 bases and J gave up 5 bases, with 15 bases separating them. The DNA of the CDR3 is TGTGCCAGCAGTTCCGAGCCCAGGGGTAATAATTCACCCCTCCACTTT. It specifies CASSSEPRGNNSPLHF.

The V and J genes are TRBV6-1 and TRBJ2-5; 8 nucleotides agree with TRBD1. Germline V gene sequence: CDR1 MNHNS, CDR2 SASEGT. Trimming cost V 5 bases and J 5 bases; bases outside gene matches: 7. The length of the CDR3 is 14 residues. In DNA form, the CDR3 reads TGTGCCAGCAGTCAGGACAGGGAAAGGGAGACCCAGTACTTC. Its protein product is CASSQDRERETQYF.

The chain links TRBV11-2 to TRBJ2-7; no reliable D call. With 1 base removed from V and 3 bases from J, the gap between germline ends came to 16 bases. The CDR3 has 16 amino acids. Germline loops: CDR1 SGHAT, CDR2 FQNNGV. In DNA, the CDR3 is TGTGCCAGCAGCTTAGCGGCGTCAGGCAGATTCTACGAGCAGTACTTC. Protein sequence: CASSLAASGRFYEQYF.

The V and J genes are TRBV10-3 and TRBJ2-3, with D perhaps matching TRBD2 (5 bases). The CDR3 is 12 residues long. Trimming left V 10 bases short and J 6 bases short, with 14 bases between. CDR1 ENHRY and CDR2 SYGVKD come from the germline V gene. The CDR3 loop is CANGPTGDTQYF. For the CDR3, the DNA is TGTGCCAACGGTCCGACGGGGGATACGCAGTATTTT.

This chain links TRBV28 with TRBJ1-2, with TRBD1 matching 11 bases. Germline trimming cut 3 bases from V and 4 bases from J; bases unmatched to any gene: 7. Per the germline V gene, CDR1 is MDHEN and CDR2 is SYDVKM. This CDR3 has 16 amino acids. The CDR3 protein is CASSFWGDRGSYGYTF. The CDR3 region has the DNA TGTGCCAGCAGTTTTTGGGGGGACAGGGGGAGCTATGGCTACACCTTC.

This chain joins TRBV5-4 and TRBJ1-2; the match to TRBD1 covers 7 bases. This CDR3 has 16 amino acids. J was trimmed by 2 bases and V by 7 bases; bases with no gene match: 14. Germline V CDR1 and CDR2: SGHNT, YYREEE (reference sequence). The CDR3 loop is CASGRDSPNLNYGYTF. Written as DNA, the CDR3 is TGTGCCAGCGGCCGGGACAGCCCAAATTTAAACTATGGCTACACCTTC.

The chain joins TRBV21-1 to TRBJ2-2; TRBD1, as called in the table, went unchecked against the DNA. TRBV21-1 is recorded as a pseudogene. The CDR3 loop spans 15 amino acids. The CDR3 here is CASVGPPPNTGELFF. CDR3 DNA sequence: TGTGCCAGCGTTGGGCCCCCCCCGAACACCGGGGAGCTGTTTTTT.

The sample holds a few counts of this clone. This rearrangement joins TRBV11-2 to TRBJ1-5; D gene unclear. V lost 0 bases to trimming and J lost 3 bases, with 15 bases between them. From germline, CDR1 is SGHAT and CDR2 FQNNGV. The CDR3 extends over 17 amino acids. The CDR3 reads CASSLDYVSGVNQPQHF. CDR3 coding DNA: TGTGCCAGCAGCTTAGATTACGTTTCCGGAGTCAATCAGCCCCAGCATTTT.

V is TRBV7-2 and J is TRBJ1-5, with a tentative D call TRBD1 (6 bases). Germline CDR1 and CDR2: SGHTA and FQGNSA. With 1 base removed from V and 9 bases from J, the gap between germline ends came to 13 bases. The CDR3 is 14 amino acids. CDR3 nucleotide sequence: TGTGCCAGCAGCTTAGGCCCAGGGGCTCGGCCCCAGCATTTT. Its translation: CASSLGPGARPQHF.

This rearrangement joins TRBV19 to TRBJ1-2; 7 nucleotides agree with TRBD1. Germline V CDR1 and CDR2: LNHDA, SQIVND (reference sequence). This CDR3 has 14 amino acids. With V trimmed by 8 bases and J by 0 bases, 6 bases remained unmatched. CDR3 coding DNA: TGTGCCAGTTCCACAGGGGCTACTAACTATGGCTACACCTTC. Amino acid sequence: CASSTGATNYGYTF.

The V and J genes are TRBV5-1 and TRBJ1-3; a weak D match, TRBD1 (6 bases). This CDR3 has 16 residues. CDR1 and CDR2 (germline): SGHRS, YFSETQ. The V and J ends lost 4 bases and 0 bases respectively, with 14 bases between them. The CDR3 region has the DNA TGCGCCAGCAGCGAAGGAACAGGGCGCTCTGGAAACACCATATATTTT. It is translated as CASSEGTGRSGNTIYF.

V usage is TRBV15 and J usage is TRBJ1-2; D not certain. The CDR3 has 15 amino acids. V was pared by 6 bases and J by 6 bases, with 20 bases between. Germline CDR1 reads LNHNV; CDR2 reads YYDKDF (reference sequence). The CDR3 DNA sequence: TGTGCCACCAGGGTGTCGCCGCCAGGTCATGATGGCTACACCTTC. It codes for CATRVSPPGHDGYTF.

The rearrangement uses TRBV6-5 and TRBJ1-4, with D perhaps TRBD1 (6 bases). This CDR3 is built from 16 residues. CDR1 MNHEY and CDR2 SVGAGI come from the germline V gene. Trimming pared 1 base from V and 6 bases from J, leaving 15 bases between. For the CDR3, the DNA is TGTGCCAGCAGTTACTTCCAGGGGCTTTCATATGAAAAACTGTTTTTT. Its translation: CASSYFQGLSYEKLFF.

The chain's CDR3 is CASRRQTNQPQHF. CDR3 in DNA: TGTGCCAGCAGAAGACAGACGAATCAGCCCCAGCATTTT. The genes are TRBV2 and TRBJ1-5; D is perhaps TRBD1 (5 bases). This CDR3 is built from 13 residues. Germline V gene lookup returns CDR1 SNHLY and CDR2 FYNNEI. Trimming cost V 6 bases and J 4 bases, with 10 bases left between them. Using reference TRBV2 and TRBJ1-5 for the parts outside the CDR3, the full variable domain is EPEVTQTPSHQVTQMGQEVILRCVPISNHLYFYWYRQILGQKVEFLVSFYNNEISEKSEIFDDQFSVERPDGSNFTLKIRSTKLEDSAMYFCASRRQTNQPQHFGDGTRLSIL.

This rearrangement joins TRBV5-6 to TRBJ1-1; 7 bases line up with TRBD1. CDR3 length equals 16 residues. Germline values: CDR1 SGHDT, CDR2 YYEEEE. V was clipped by 0 bases and J by 3 bases; unmatched bases: 8. This CDR3 reads CASSLGPGQWDTEAFF. The CDR3 DNA sequence: TGTGCCAGCAGCTTGGGGCCGGGACAGTGGGACACTGAAGCTTTCTTT.

This chain connects TRBV27 to TRBJ1-5; 12 bases match TRBD1. V was clipped by 6 bases and J by 7 bases; unmatched bases: 7. The germline gives CDR1 MNHEY, CDR2 SMNVEV (reference sequence). The CDR3 has 15 residues. DNA of the CDR3: TGTGCCAGCAGCTCCGGGACAGGGGGCCTACAGCCCCAGCATTTT. Translated, it gives CASSSGTGGLQPQHF.

The genes are TRBV28 and TRBJ1-5; TRBD1 aligns across 8 bases. Germline V gene lookup returns CDR1 MDHEN and CDR2 SYDVKM. The CDR3 covers 14 residues. V lost 2 bases to trimming and J lost 5 bases; unmatched junction nucleotides: 2. The DNA of the CDR3 is TGTGCCAGCAGTTTAGCGGACAGGGATCAGCCCCAGCATTTT. This translates into CASSLADRDQPQHF.

On this clone itself: This CDR3 fails to terminate in the conserved phenylalanine or tryptophan, so it likely reflects a read error. The DNA is left out, because the CDR3 cannot be placed on it with certainty; the CDR3 is given as TCRdb lists it. The V call is TRBV15, the J call TRBJ1-1; TRBD1 is the table's D call and was not checked against the DNA. The CDR3 sequence runs 13 residues, both termini included. In germline, CDR1 is LNHNV, CDR2 YYDKDF (reference sequence). This chain's CDR3 is CATSSGQGGDRTA.

In this sample, this clone turned up a few times. The chain carries TRBV19 and TRBJ2-1; tentatively, D is TRBD2 (5 bases). CDR1 is LNHDA, CDR2 SQIVND, per germline (reference sequence). The V end was cut by 5 bases, the J end by 0 bases, with 26 bases between. The CDR3 loop spans 20 amino acids. CDR3 region: CASSLDLLRDYLSSYNEQFF. The CDR3 region has the DNA TGTGCCAGTAGTCTCGACCTCCTCAGAGACTATTTATCCTCCTACAATGAGCAGTTCTTC.